These 31 T cell receptor beta chains were all obtained from the same sample, sequenced in a study of T-cell memory formation after mild COVID-19. TCRdb analysed the 5' RACE reads with MiXCR anew, one entry per CDR3 protein. The sample carries about 470,000 distinct CDR3 sequences, roughly 25% recorded once. The sample comprised PBMCs or a T cell subset sorted from them (not recorded which). The source is an adult woman who had mild COVID-19 (a few samples of this study predate the infection). Cell type and time point are not known.

The chain recombines TRBV6-1 with TRBJ2-1; TRBD2 agrees at 8 bases. Germline CDR1 MNHNS, CDR2 SASEGT. V lost 9 bases to trimming and J lost 0 bases; unmatched junction nucleotides: 7. CDR3 length: 15 residues. The CDR3 here is CASPSGGSSYNEQFF. The CDR3 DNA sequence: TGTGCCAGTCCTTCGGGAGGGAGCTCCTACAATGAGCAGTTCTTC.

The chain carries TRBV20-1 and TRBJ2-3; 11 positions agree with TRBD2. There are 17 residues in the CDR3. With 0 bases clipped from V and 4 bases from J, the junction kept 9 bases outside the gene matches. Germline V gene data show CDR1 as DFQATT and CDR2 as SNEGSKA (reference sequence). This CDR3 is CSARDYPGTSGADTQYF. The CDR3 nucleotides are TGCAGTGCTAGAGATTACCCCGGGACTAGCGGCGCAGATACGCAGTATTTT.

This clonotype was recorded a few times. This chain joins TRBV13 and TRBJ2-5, with D perhaps TRBD1 (5 bases). The germline V gene has CDR1 PRHDT and CDR2 FYEKMQ (reference sequence). V was trimmed by 0 bases and J by 4 bases, leaving 12 bases between them. CDR3 length: 15 residues. The DNA of the CDR3 is TGTGCCAGCAGCTTAGGAGCAGGGCTGGGAGAGACCCAGTACTTC. Protein product: CASSLGAGLGETQYF.

The gene calls are TRBV5-1 and TRBJ2-5, with D perhaps given as TRBD1 or TRBD2 (7 bases each). CDR3 size: 14 residues. The germline CDR1 and CDR2 sequences are SGHRS and YFSETQ. Between the trimmed V and J ends, which lost 4 bases and 5 bases, there was a span of 15 bases. The DNA of the CDR3 is TGCGCCAGCAGCCCAACCAGGGGGGGGGAGACCCAGTACTTC. It codes for CASSPTRGGETQYF. Supplemented by reference TRBV5-1 and TRBJ2-5, the full variable domain reads KAGVTQTPRYLIKTRGQQVTLSCSPISGHRSVSWYQQTPGQGLQFLFEYFSETQRNKGNFPGRFSGRQFSNSRSEMNVSTLELGDSALYLCASSPTRGGETQYFGPGTRLLVL.

This clonotype was seen many times. The rearrangement joins TRBV7-2 to TRBJ2-5; weak D call: TRBD2 (6 bases). Trimming took 6 bases from V and 5 from J, leaving 13 bases between them. Germline assignment: CDR1 SGHTA and CDR2 FQGNSA. CDR3 length: 13 residues. The CDR3 DNA is TGTGCCAGCAGTCTGGCTAGCGACGAGACCCAGTACTTC. Amino acid sequence: CASSLASDETQYF.

This clonotype has only a few counts. The rearrangement joins TRBV12-3 or TRBV12-4 to TRBJ2-4; D might be TRBD1 (6 bases). V was pared by 6 bases and J by 5 bases, with 11 bases between. The CDR3 loop spans 13 amino acids. This CDR3 is CASRLGHQNIQYF. Written as DNA, the CDR3 is TGTGCCAGCAGACTGGGACATCAAAACATTCAGTACTTC.

DNA of the CDR3: TGTGCCAGCAGGATGACGGGCAGGAGTCGGCCCCAGCATTTT. This encodes CASRMTGRSRPQHF. The chain carries TRBV27 and TRBJ1-5; D is uncertain. Germline CDR1 reads MNHEY; CDR2 reads SMNVEV (reference sequence). Trimming left V 6 bases short and J 9 bases short, with 18 bases between. CDR3 size: 14 residues.

This sequence joins TRBV5-8 and TRBJ1-4; perhaps TRBD1 as D (5 bases). CDR1 is SGHTS, CDR2 YDEGEE, per germline. The CDR3 is 17 amino acids. The V and J ends lost 2 bases and 5 bases respectively, with 19 bases between them. DNA of the CDR3: TGTGCCAGCAGCTTCCTAACCCCCGGGACGGTGAATGAAAAACTGTTTTTT. Protein product: CASSFLTPGTVNEKLFF.

This clonotype appeared a few times. The chain recombines TRBV28 with TRBJ1-6; D ambiguous. V lost 3 bases, J lost 13 bases, and 19 bases lay in between. Germline V gene lookup returns CDR1 MDHEN and CDR2 SYDVKM. The CDR3 is made up of 15 amino acids. The CDR3 nucleotides read TGTGCCAGCAGTTTGAGTACACCGCCAAATAGGCCCCTCCACTTT. Its protein is CASSLSTPPNRPLHF.

The chain couples TRBV19 to TRBJ1-1, with D unresolved. CDR1 LNHDA and CDR2 SQIVND come from the germline V gene (reference sequence). There are 14 residues in the CDR3. The V and J ends lost 7 bases and 4 bases respectively, with 16 bases between them. The CDR3 is CASTSRGVGTEAFF. DNA for the CDR3: TGTGCCAGTACCTCCAGAGGAGTTGGCACTGAAGCTTTCTTT.

This clonotype was found a few times. The rearrangement uses TRBV9 and TRBJ1-4; 7 bases match TRBD1. V shed 2 bases, J shed 8 bases, and the junction held 12 bases outside the gene matches. Germline V gene sequence: CDR1 SGDLS, CDR2 YYNGEE. The CDR3 loop spans 16 amino acids. As DNA, the CDR3 is TGTGCCAGCAGCGTGGGAAACACAGGGGCGCAGGAAAAACTGTTTTTT. This codes for CASSVGNTGAQEKLFF.

The chain employs TRBV20-1 and TRBJ1-2, with 11 bases matching TRBD1. The CDR3 spans 15 residues. Germline CDR1 is DFQATT and CDR2 is SNEGSKA (reference sequence). J was trimmed by 3 bases and V by 0 bases; bases with no gene match: 3. The CDR3 nucleotides are TGCAGTGCTAGAGACGGGGACAGGGGGGACTATGGCTACACCTTC. Translated: CSARDGDRGDYGYTF.

The table lists this clonotype with a few counts. V and J are TRBV11-3 and TRBJ2-1, with 8 bases lining up with TRBD2. The length of the CDR3 is 15 residues. V was clipped by 4 bases and J by 2 bases; unmatched bases: 4. Germline CDR1 reads SGHNT; CDR2 reads YENEEA. CDR3 residues: CASSYSGDTYNEQFF. CDR3 bases: TGTGCCAGCAGCTATAGCGGGGATACCTACAATGAGCAGTTCTTC.

CDR3 sequence (DNA): TGCGCCAGCAGCCAAGATCTCGTGGGCTACAATGAGCAGTTCTTC. Its translation: CASSQDLVGYNEQFF. The chain joins TRBV4-3 to TRBJ2-1; D not resolved. The CDR3 runs to 15 residues. CDR1 is LGHNA, CDR2 YSLEER, per germline. V gave up 0 bases and J gave up 3 bases, with 9 bases separating them.

The V gene is TRBV3-1, the J gene TRBJ2-3, with D maybe TRBD1 (7 bases). Trimming cost V 2 bases and J 0 bases, with 21 bases left between them. Germline values: CDR1 LGHDT, CDR2 YNNKEL (reference sequence). The CDR3 extends over 19 amino acids. This CDR3 is CASSQNIRGATLSTDTQYF. CDR3 in DNA: TGTGCCAGCAGCCAAAACATCAGGGGGGCCACCCTGAGCACAGATACGCAGTATTTT.

The chain couples TRBV18 to TRBJ2-7; D is ambiguous. CDR1 is KGHSH, CDR2 LQKENI, per germline. The CDR3 is made up of 14 amino acids. The V end was cut by 3 bases, the J end by 0 bases, with 9 bases between. The CDR3, as DNA: TGTGCCAGCTCACCTTTTCAGAGCTCCTACGAGCAGTACTTC. It specifies CASSPFQSSYEQYF.

The gene calls are TRBV5-1 and TRBJ1-1, with 7 bases that match TRBD1. Germline assignment: CDR1 SGHRS and CDR2 YFSETQ. This CDR3 is built from 15 residues. V lost 3 bases and J lost 2; bases outside the gene matches: 7. The CDR3 DNA sequence: TGCGCCAGCAGCTCCGGGGGACAGCTCAACACTGAAGCTTTCTTT. The encoded protein is CASSSGGQLNTEAFF.

The CDR3 nucleotides read TGCGCCAGCAGCCCCTTCATGGACAGCGAACCTTACAATGAGCAGTTCTTC. Its protein is CASSPFMDSEPYNEQFF. The J gene is TRBJ2-1, the V gene TRBV4-3; TRBD1 is a possible D gene (6 bases). V was trimmed by 4 bases and J by 4 bases, leaving 20 bases between them. CDR3 size: 17 residues. CDR1 and CDR2 from the germline V gene are LGHNA and YSLEER.

The rearrangement joins TRBV7-6 to TRBJ2-2; D may match TRBD1 or TRBD2 (5 bases each). The CDR3 extends over 14 amino acids. The V gene lost 5 bases and the J gene lost 5 bases, with 12 bases spanning the gap. Germline V gene sequence: CDR1 SGHVS, CDR2 FNYEAQ. CDR3 loop: CASSLGTVTGELFF. The CDR3 DNA reads as TGTGCCAGCAGCCTGGGGACCGTAACCGGGGAGCTGTTTTTT.

This clonotype was observed a few times. V is TRBV12-3 or TRBV12-4 and J is TRBJ1-1; TRBD1 is a possible D gene (6 bases). The CDR3 is 15 residues long. Trimming shortened V by 1 base and J by 1 base, and 10 bases separated the two germline ends. The CDR3 DNA follows: TGTGCCAGCAGTTTAGATATGGGGGCGAACACTGAAGCTTTCTTT. Its protein is CASSLDMGANTEAFF.

This chain connects TRBV3-1 to TRBJ1-2; tentative D call: TRBD1 (6 bases). V was clipped by 0 bases and J by 4 bases, with 18 bases between them. The CDR3 is made up of 17 amino acids. Germline CDR1 reads LGHDT; CDR2 reads YNNKEL (reference sequence). The CDR3 protein is CASSQDLGSLRGYGYTF. The CDR3 DNA reads as TGTGCCAGCAGCCAAGATCTGGGCAGCCTCAGGGGCTATGGCTACACCTTC. Drawing the rest from reference TRBV3-1 and TRBJ1-2, the complete variable domain is DTAVSQTPKYLVTQMGNDKSIKCEQNLGHDTMYWYKQDSKKFLKIMFSYNNKELIINETVPNRFSPKSPDKAHLNLHINSLELGDSAVYFCASSQDLGSLRGYGYTFGSGTRLTVV.

This clonotype was detected only a few times. V gene TRBV29-1 combines with J gene TRBJ2-6, with 8 bases fitting TRBD1. CDR3 length equals 16 residues. With 3 bases clipped from V and 0 bases from J, the junction kept 4 bases outside the gene matches. Germline V gene data show CDR1 as SQVTM and CDR2 as ANQGSEA. This CDR3 reads CSVERTGLSGANVLTF. CDR3 bases: TGCAGCGTTGAGAGGACAGGGCTCTCTGGGGCCAACGTCCTGACTTTC. Variable domain in full (rest from reference TRBV29-1 and TRBJ2-6): SAVISQKPSRDICQRGTSLTIQCQVDSQVTMMFWYRQQPGQSLTLIATANQGSEATYESGFVIDKFPISRPNLTFSTLTVSNMSPEDSSIYLCSVERTGLSGANVLTFGAGSRLTVL.

This clonotype came up a few times. V usage is TRBV23-1 and J usage is TRBJ2-3; D is unclear. TRBV23-1 carries the ORF label, with uncertain function. This CDR3 is built from 15 residues. Trimming removed 8 bases from V and 1 base from J, with 16 bases in between. The CDR3 region has the DNA TGCGCCAGCCCCGGTCAAGACTTAGGCACAGATACGCAGTATTTT. It yields the protein CASPGQDLGTDTQYF.

This clonotype has more than one count but fewer than ten. A read error may explain this, as a much larger clone is one base away. V gene TRBV6-4 combines with J gene TRBJ2-7; the D is unclear. CDR1 is MRHNA and CDR2 is SNTAGT in the germline V gene. The CDR3 loop spans 11 amino acids. Trimming left V 2 bases short and J 2 bases short, with 1 base between. Written as DNA, the CDR3 is TGTGCCAGCAGTGACCCCTACGAGCAGTACTTC. Its protein is CASSDPYEQYF.

This clonotype was found a few times. This chain uses TRBV18 with TRBJ1-2; D not resolved. This CDR3 contains 15 residues. CDR1 and CDR2 from the germline V gene are KGHSH and LQKENI. Trimming cost V 0 bases and J 5 bases, with 13 bases left between them. The CDR3: CASSPPESPRYGYTF. The CDR3 DNA sequence: TGTGCCAGCTCACCACCGGAGAGTCCGCGGTATGGCTACACCTTC.

This clonotype occurred a few times. The V and J genes are TRBV7-9 and TRBJ1-1, with D possibly being TRBD1 (5 bases). This CDR3 spans 15 amino acids. V lost 5 bases, J lost 1 base, and 14 bases lay in between. Germline assignment: CDR1 SEHNR and CDR2 FQNEAQ (reference sequence). The CDR3 DNA reads TGTGCCAGCAGCGCGGGACTGCCACAGAACACTGAAGCTTTCTTT. Protein product: CASSAGLPQNTEAFF. The full variable domain, completed using reference TRBV7-9 and TRBJ1-1, is DTGVSQNPRHKITKRGQNVTFRCDPISEHNRLYWYRQTLGQGPEFLTYFQNEAQLEKSRLLSDRFSAERPKGSFSTLEIQRTEQGDSAMYLCASSAGLPQNTEAFFGQGTRLTVV.

This clonotype appeared a few times. The rearrangement links TRBV7-2 to TRBJ2-7, with 12 positions matching TRBD2. The CDR3 has 15 residues. J was trimmed by 2 bases and V by 5 bases; bases with no gene match: 4. Germline V gene sequence: CDR1 SGHTA, CDR2 FQGNSA. CDR3 loop: CASSKTSGGPYEQYF. CDR3 nucleotides: TGTGCCAGCAGCAAGACTAGCGGGGGACCCTACGAGCAGTACTTC.

The chain links TRBV7-9 to TRBJ2-1; 12 bases match TRBD2. Trimming removed 5 bases from V and 2 bases from J; junction bases left unmatched: 16. CDR3 length: 20 residues. CDR1 SEHNR and CDR2 FQNEAQ come from the germline V gene (reference sequence). The CDR3 DNA follows: TGTGCCAGCAGCGACTGGACTAGCGGGGATTTTCTTGGTACCTACAATGAGCAGTTCTTC. Translation gives CASSDWTSGDFLGTYNEQFF. Drawing the rest from reference TRBV7-9 and TRBJ2-1, the complete variable domain is DTGVSQNPRHKITKRGQNVTFRCDPISEHNRLYWYRQTLGQGPEFLTYFQNEAQLEKSRLLSDRFSAERPKGSFSTLEIQRTEQGDSAMYLCASSDWTSGDFLGTYNEQFFGPGTRLTVL.

There are a few counts of this clonotype. This chain joins TRBV29-1 and TRBJ2-3, with TRBD2 identical over 9 bases. The CDR3 spans 13 residues. V lost 7 bases and J lost 4; bases outside the gene matches: 6. Germline CDR1 SQVTM, CDR2 ANQGSEA. CDR3 sequence (DNA): TGCAGCGGTAGCGGGAGACGGGCAGATACGCAGTATTTT. As protein: CSGSGRRADTQYF.

This clonotype was seen a few times. The chain couples TRBV4-1 to TRBJ2-7; 8 bases are a match to TRBD2. The CDR3 spans 18 residues. The J segment lost 1 base and the V segment lost 2 bases, leaving 13 bases of the junction unmatched. Germline-derived CDR1 and CDR2 are MGHRA and YSYEKL. CDR3 nucleotide sequence: TGCGCCAGCAGCCAACCCACCGCGGGGGGAAGATCATCCTACGAGCAGTACTTC. Translation gives CASSQPTAGGRSSYEQYF.

CDR3 region: CASSLEVLAGLPTNEQFF. Written as DNA, the CDR3 is TGTGCCAGCAGCTTAGAGGTTCTAGCGGGTCTACCAACAAATGAGCAGTTCTTC. V and J are TRBV11-3 and TRBJ2-1, with 8 bases that match TRBD2. After removal of 0 bases from V and 7 bases from J, the junction contained 14 bases not matched to a gene. The CDR3 contains 18 residues. In germline, CDR1 is SGHNT, CDR2 YENEEA.